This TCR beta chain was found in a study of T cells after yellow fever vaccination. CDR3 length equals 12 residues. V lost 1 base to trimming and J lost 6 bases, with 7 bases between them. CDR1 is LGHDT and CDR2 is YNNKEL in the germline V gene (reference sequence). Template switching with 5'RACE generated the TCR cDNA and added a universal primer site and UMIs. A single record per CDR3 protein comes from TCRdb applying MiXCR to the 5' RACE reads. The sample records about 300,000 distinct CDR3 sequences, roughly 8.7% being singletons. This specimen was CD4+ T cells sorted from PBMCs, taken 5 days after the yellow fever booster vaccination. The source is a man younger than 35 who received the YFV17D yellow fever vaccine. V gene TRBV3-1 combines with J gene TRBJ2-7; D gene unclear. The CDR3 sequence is CASSQVGLEQYF. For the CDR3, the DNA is TGTGCCAGCAGCCAAGTAGGGCTCGAGCAGTACTTC.